These 16 T cell receptor beta chains came from one sample sequenced in a study of blood T cell repertoires in COVID-19. Sequencing used immunoSEQ multiplex PCR; TCRdb keeps in-frame clones, though not all of them. Of around 86,000 clones in the sample, roughly 84% were seen once. The sequencing sample was made of peripheral blood. The receptors were gathered from a human donor in a cohort sampled during active COVID-19.

This chain joins TRBV18 and TRBJ1-5, with D unresolved. The V gene lost 2 bases and the J gene lost 5 bases, with 10 bases spanning the gap. This CDR3 is built from 14 residues. Per germline, CDR1 KGHSH and CDR2 LQKENI. In DNA form, the CDR3 reads TGTGCCAGCTCACCAGACGCGAGCGATCAGCCCCAGCATTTT. As protein: CASSPDASDQPQHF.

J is TRBJ2-2 and V is TRBV6-5; D not resolved. V was pared by 0 bases and J by 0 bases, with 8 bases between. The CDR3 totals 16 residues. Germline lookup yields CDR1 MNHEY and CDR2 SVGAGI. The CDR3 loop is CASSYSMGANTGELFF. The CDR3 region has the DNA TGTGCCAGCAGTTACTCAATGGGCGCGAACACCGGGGAGCTGTTTTTT.

The chain combines TRBV6-5 with TRBJ2-7; 7 nucleotides agree with TRBD1. Germline V gives CDR1 MNHEY, CDR2 SVGAGI. Losses at the gene ends were 7 bases for V and 3 bases for J; bases not matched to a gene: 9. The CDR3 has 14 amino acids. CDR3 loop: CASIPTGLVYEQYF. The DNA of the CDR3 is TGTGCCAGCATCCCGACAGGGTTGGTCTACGAGCAGTACTTC.

The CDR3 loop is CASSEEGWGEKLFF. CDR3 coding DNA: TGTGCCAGCAGTGAGGAGGGATGGGGTGAAAAACTGTTTTTT. The V and J genes are TRBV2 and TRBJ1-4; no reliable D call. The CDR3 spans 14 residues. Trimming removed 3 bases at V and 7 bases at J, with 12 bases between. Germline V CDR1 and CDR2: SNHLY, FYNNEI.

V and J are TRBV4-1 and TRBJ1-3, with 8 bases aligning to TRBD1. The CDR3 runs to 17 residues. Trimming removed 1 base from V and 3 bases from J; junction bases left unmatched: 8. Germline V gene sequence: CDR1 MGHRA, CDR2 YSYEKL. CDR3 loop: CASSQVTGGSFGNTIYF. Written as DNA, the CDR3 is TGCGCCAGCAGCCAAGTTACAGGGGGAAGCTTTGGAAACACCATATATTTT.

This clone was found once. The genes are TRBV15 and TRBJ2-2, with 7 bases that match TRBD1. With 3 bases clipped from V and 3 bases from J, the junction kept 4 bases outside the gene matches. Germline-derived CDR1 and CDR2 are LNHNV and YYDKDF (reference sequence). The CDR3 sequence is 15 residues long. CDR3 protein: CATSSRQGYTGELFF. The CDR3 DNA reads as TGTGCCACCAGCAGCCGACAGGGCTACACCGGGGAGCTGTTTTTT.

The chain is built from TRBV30 and TRBJ2-1; TRBD2 matches at 9 bases. CDR3 length equals 13 residues. From germline, CDR1 is GTSNPN and CDR2 SVGIG (reference sequence). The V gene end was trimmed by 1 base and the J gene end by 9 bases; junction bases not matched to a gene: 4. The CDR3 spells CAWSAGLAGEQFF. Written as DNA, the CDR3 is TGTGCCTGGAGTGCGGGACTAGCCGGTGAGCAGTTCTTC.

The gene calls are TRBV12-3 or TRBV12-4 and TRBJ2-5, with TRBD1 matching 10 bases. After removal of 5 bases from V and 9 bases from J, the junction contained 6 bases not matched to a gene. The CDR3 totals 13 residues. This CDR3 reads CASSAGTGEAQYF. The CDR3 DNA reads as TGTGCCAGCAGTGCCGGGACAGGGGAGGCCCAGTACTTC.

V usage is TRBV19 and J usage is TRBJ2-1; 7 bases map to TRBD2. The J segment lost 3 bases and the V segment lost 5 bases, leaving 10 bases of the junction unmatched. The CDR3 covers 16 residues. The V gene's germline CDR1 is LNHDA and CDR2 SQIVND (reference sequence). CDR3 bases: TGTGCCAGTAGTCCCCTGGGCGGGAGAGTCTACAATGAGCAGTTCTTC. Protein product: CASSPLGGRVYNEQFF.

The chain carries TRBV9 and TRBJ2-5; 8 nucleotides align to TRBD2. The germline gives CDR1 SGDLS, CDR2 YYNGEE. CDR3 length: 16 residues. The V segment lost 3 bases and the J segment 5 bases; nucleotides outside the gene matches: 12. This CDR3 is CASSASSGGAGETQYF. CDR3 coding DNA: TGTGCCAGCAGCGCATCCTCCGGGGGGGCCGGGGAGACCCAGTACTTC.

The chain joins TRBV10-3 to TRBJ2-2; TRBD2 aligns across 14 bases. The V and J ends lost 6 bases and 2 bases, in that order; junction bases with no gene match: 2. Germline CDR1 ENHRY, CDR2 SYGVKD. This CDR3 comprises 16 residues. In nucleotides, the CDR3 is TGTGCCATCAGCGGACTAGCGGGAGGAAACACCGGGGAGCTGTTTTTT. It specifies CAISGLAGGNTGELFF.

The genes are TRBV5-1 and TRBJ1-1, with 7 bases fitting TRBD1. With V trimmed by 4 bases and J by 3 bases, 6 bases remained unmatched. CDR1 is SGHRS, CDR2 YFSETQ, per germline. This CDR3 is built from 14 residues. The DNA for the CDR3 is TGCGCCAGCAGCGCACAGGGGTGGGACACTGAAGCTTTCTTT. Protein product: CASSAQGWDTEAFF.

The J gene is TRBJ2-2, the V gene TRBV29-1; no clear D gene. Germline values: CDR1 SQVTM, CDR2 ANQGSEA. The CDR3 runs 12 residues. Deletions cut 4 bases from V and 1 base from J, with 4 bases between. In nucleotides, the CDR3 is TGCAGCGTTGTACTGAACACCGGGGAGCTGTTTTTT. Residues: CSVVLNTGELFF.

The chain has TRBV19 and TRBJ1-5; D remains unclear. This CDR3 is 15 amino acids long. Germline V gene sequence: CDR1 LNHDA, CDR2 SQIVND (reference sequence). Trimming took 6 bases from V and 2 from J, leaving 14 bases between them. CDR3 coding DNA: TGTGCCAGTAGGTCATCGCAGGTAGGCAATCAGCCCCAGCATTTT. Protein product: CASRSSQVGNQPQHF.

The rearrangement links TRBV3-1 (or the pseudogene TRBV3-2) to TRBJ1-3; D gene unclear. The CDR3 length is 17 residues. Germline CDR1 LGHDT, CDR2 YNNKEL (reference sequence). Trimming cost V 4 bases and J 0 bases, with 16 bases left between them. The CDR3 DNA sequence: TGTGCCAGCAGCCTTTCGACTCTTAGGAGCTCTGGAAACACCATATATTTT. Amino acids: CASSLSTLRSSGNTIYF.

The chain combines TRBV25-1 with TRBJ2-2; 9 bases agree with TRBD1. With 2 bases clipped from V and 7 bases from J, the junction kept 5 bases outside the gene matches. Germline CDR1 and CDR2: MGHDK and SYGVNS. This CDR3 region has 15 residues. For the CDR3, the DNA is TGTGCCAGCAGTGAACTGGGGACAGGGTTCGGGGAGCTGTTTTTT. It specifies CASSELGTGFGELFF. Combining the CDR3 with reference TRBV25-1 and TRBJ2-2 gives the whole variable domain EADIYQTPRYLVIGTGKKITLECSQTMGHDKMYWYQQDPGMELHLIHYSYGVNSTEKGDLSSESTVSRIRTEHFPLTLESARPSHTSQYLCASSELGTGFGELFFGEGSRLTVL.